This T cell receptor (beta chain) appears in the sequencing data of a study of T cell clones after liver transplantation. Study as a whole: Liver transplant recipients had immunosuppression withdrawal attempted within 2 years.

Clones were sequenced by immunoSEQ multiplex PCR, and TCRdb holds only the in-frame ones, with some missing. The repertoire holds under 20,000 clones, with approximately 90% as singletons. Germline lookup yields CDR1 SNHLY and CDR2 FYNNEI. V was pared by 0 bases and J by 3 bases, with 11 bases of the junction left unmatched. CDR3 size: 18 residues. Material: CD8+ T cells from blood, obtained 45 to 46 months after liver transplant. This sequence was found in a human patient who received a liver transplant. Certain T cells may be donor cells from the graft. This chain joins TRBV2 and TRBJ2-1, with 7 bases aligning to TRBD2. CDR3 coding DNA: TGTGCCAGCAGTGAAGCCAAAGAGAGGCTAGCGGTCTACAATGAGCAGTTCTTC. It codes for CASSEAKERLAVYNEQFF. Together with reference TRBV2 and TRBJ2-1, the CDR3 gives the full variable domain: EPEVTQTPSHQVTQMGQEVILRCVPISNHLYFYWYRQILGQKVEFLVSFYNNEISEKSEIFDDQFSVERPDGSNFTLKIRSTKLEDSAMYFCASSEAKERLAVYNEQFFGPGTRLTVL.